This TCR beta chain appears in the sequencing data of a study of T cell responses to AZD1222 COVID-19 vaccine. Study results and caveats: Unmutated variant regions are reportedly the target of nearly half of TCRs that are spike-specific. Sampling captured repertoires only after the peak T cell response.

Sequencing was performed with immunoSEQ multiplex PCR; in TCRdb, only in-frame clones are kept and a portion is missing. The sample holds approximately 110,000 clones, around 90% seen once. This CDR3 comprises 17 residues. Germline lookup yields CDR1 SGDLS and CDR2 YYNGEE. V shed 3 bases and J 7 bases; nucleotides not matched to a gene: 16. Note on this clone: Its antigen is unknown.

Sequenced here: peripheral blood, sampled on day 0 of AZD1222 vaccination. The chain is built from TRBV9 and TRBJ1-3; 7 bases are a match to TRBD1. This receptor was taken from an adult in good health. The CDR3 DNA follows: TGTGCCAGCAGCGCGTACCTACCTCGGACAGGAGGGAACACCATATATTTT. Its protein product is CASSAYLPRTGGNTIYF.